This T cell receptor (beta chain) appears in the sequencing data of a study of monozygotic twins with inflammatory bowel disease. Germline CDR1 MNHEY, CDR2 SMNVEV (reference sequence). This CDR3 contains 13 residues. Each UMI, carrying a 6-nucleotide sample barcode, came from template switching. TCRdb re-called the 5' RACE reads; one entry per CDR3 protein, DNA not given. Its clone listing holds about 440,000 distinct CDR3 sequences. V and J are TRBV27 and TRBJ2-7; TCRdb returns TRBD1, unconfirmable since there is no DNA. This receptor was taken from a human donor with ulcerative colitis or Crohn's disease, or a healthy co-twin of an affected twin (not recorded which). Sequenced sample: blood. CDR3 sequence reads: CASSSPNTYEQYF.